The TCR beta chain described here comes from a study of cytomegalovirus exposure and HLA in healthy donors (dated by TCRdb to 2015 to 2018). Background for the entire study: The roughly 700 repertoires of the first cohort and the roughly 120 validation repertoires were produced on the same platform, according to a later analysis. Along with the roughly 670-subject first cohort, a separate validation cohort of over a hundred different subjects was used. To predict cytomegalovirus infection status, the study combined high-throughput TCR immunosequencing, statistical association of individual TCRs with disease status, and machine learning. The study aimed to test whether signatures of past pathogen exposure could be identified by cataloging public T cell receptors. Overall study outcomes, separate from this receptor: In a later analysis, TCRs clustered in the first cohort were found to also tend to co-occur in the 120 or so validation repertoires, with roughly 93% of cluster scores above 0. A total of 164 TCR beta chains were listed by the study as associated with cytomegalovirus. Across donors, most TCR sequences were observed very rarely, whereas some public TCRs were present in many individuals. The classifier was reported to diagnose cytomegalovirus status with high specificity and sensitivity in both the original cohort and the validation cohort. It was suggested by the authors that the approach could potentially be generalized to other disease states and immunological phenotypes. A later analysis lacked HLA typing for the validation cohort, so it scored co-occurrence in that cohort across all 110 or so repertoires. In vitro tests confirmed that three of the cytomegalovirus-associated TCR beta chains recognize cytomegalovirus antigens.

With respect to this clone: Its antigen is still unknown. Qualities for individual bases were not recorded, and no much larger clone is one base off.

Here V drops 5 bases and J drops 5 bases, and the junction holds 12 bases not matched to any gene. CDR1 and CDR2, per the germline V gene, are LGHNA and YNFKEQ. The CDR3 has 16 amino acids, counting the end cysteine and phenylalanine. CDR3 DNA only is kept here, 48 bases in frame from base 1. The donors were included in the validation cohort of 100 to 150 subjects, a group kept apart from the 666-subject first cohort. Library preparation used the immunoSEQ multiplex PCR assay. The paper's processing steps were these. A statistical classification framework was built for diagnosing cytomegalovirus status from the catalog of TCR beta chain sequences. In TCRdb, the immuneACCESS table is reduced to in-frame sequences with V and J assigned. These tables do not hold every clone; where another copy was compared, an unresolved V gene accounts for under half, and the others remain unexplained. The V and J calls and clone size come from that table; D and trimming were worked out from the DNA. Recorded for this sample are approximately 140,000 clones; 85% to 90% of them occurred a single time. The ten largest account for 7.9% of the sample.

The TCR comes from a woman aged 18-29 years in good health and CMV-seropositive. Sample: PBMCs. The rearrangement combines TRBV4-2 with TRBJ1-1, and TRBD1 aligns with 9 junction nucleotides. The sequenced DNA: TGTGCCAGCAGCTCCCAAATCGGGACAGGGTGGACTGAAGCTTTCTTT. The resulting protein is CASSSQIGTGWTEAFF.